This T cell receptor beta chain was sequenced in a study of blood T cell repertoires in COVID-19. Data came from immunoSEQ multiplex PCR; TCRdb stores just in-frame clones and leaves some out. The sample has over 100,000 clones; 84% are singletons. The sample comprised peripheral blood. This clonotype originated in a man aged 40-49 years with active or convalescent COVID-19.

The CDR3 DNA reads as TGTGCCAGCAGCCTAACAGGGGACTACGAGCAGTACTTC. It yields the protein CASSLTGDYEQYF. The chain recombines TRBV3-1 (or the pseudogene TRBV3-2) with TRBJ2-7, with 7 nucleotides matching TRBD1. Trimming took 4 bases from V and 3 from J; bases not matched to a gene: 3. Germline V CDR1 and CDR2: LGHDT, YNNKEL (reference sequence). CDR3 length: 13 amino acids.